The 4 T cell receptor beta chains below come from one sample, sequenced in a study of a mutant IDH1 vaccine in newly diagnosed glioma. Noted time point: week 35, safety follow-up. Vaccination used 300 ug of mutant IDH1 20-mer peptide per dose, with topical imiquimod. Assay: immunoSEQ multiplex PCR; the TCRdb copy retains only in-frame clones and omits some. This table has about 32,000 clones, roughly 80% appearing once. These receptors lack a known antigen. Here the sequenced sample was PBMCs, taken from a glioma patient whose treatment included an IDH1 peptide vaccine. All receptors come from a woman aged 25-40 years with glioma. Some clones in this sample may be carry-over from other donors' samples.

The chain employs TRBV5-4 and TRBJ2-4, with a tentative D call TRBD1 (6 bases). V lost 0 bases, J lost 8 bases, and 15 bases lay in between. The CDR3 has 15 residues. Per germline, CDR1 SGHNT and CDR2 YYREEE (reference sequence). CDR3 loop: CASSLALGGEDIQYF. CDR3 DNA: TGTGCCAGCAGCTTGGCCCTAGGGGGAGAGGACATTCAGTACTTC.

This chain links TRBV11-3 with TRBJ2-7; the D gene is possibly TRBD2 (5 bases). CDR1 and CDR2 (germline): SGHNT, YENEEA. Deletions cut 5 bases from V and 3 bases from J, with 11 bases between. The CDR3 has 13 residues. The CDR3 is CASSPMGSYEQYF. CDR3 DNA: TGTGCCAGCAGCCCAATGGGGAGCTACGAGCAGTACTTC.

The chain has TRBV13 and TRBJ2-7, with TRBD1 matching 8 bases. Germline V gene data show CDR1 as PRHDT and CDR2 as FYEKMQ (reference sequence). V trimming: 5 bases; J trimming: 7 bases; junction bases outside the gene matches: 10. There are 14 residues in the CDR3. This CDR3 is CASSPGTGFMEQYF. CDR3 DNA: TGTGCCAGCAGCCCCGGGACAGGTTTTATGGAGCAGTACTTC.

The CDR3 nucleotides are TGTGCCAGCAGCTACGGCGGGGAGCTGTTTTTT. This codes for CASSYGGELFF. The rearrangement uses TRBV7-9 and TRBJ2-2, with D unclear. Trimming shortened V by 4 bases and J by 7 bases, and 4 bases separated the two germline ends. Germline V gives CDR1 SEHNR, CDR2 FQNEAQ (reference sequence). CDR3 length: 11 residues.